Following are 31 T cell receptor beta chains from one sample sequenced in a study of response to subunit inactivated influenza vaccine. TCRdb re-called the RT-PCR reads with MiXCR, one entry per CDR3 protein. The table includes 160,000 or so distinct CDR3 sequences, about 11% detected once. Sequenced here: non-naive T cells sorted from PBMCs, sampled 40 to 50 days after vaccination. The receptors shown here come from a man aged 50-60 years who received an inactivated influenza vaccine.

As DNA, the CDR3 is TGTGCCAGCAGTAGGCCTAGTCGCACAGATACGCAGTATTTT. Residues: CASSRPSRTDTQYF. The chain joins TRBV28 to TRBJ2-3, with D hard to call. V was cut by 5 bases and J by 1 base, with 10 bases left in between. This CDR3 is built from 14 residues. Germline V gene data show CDR1 as MDHEN and CDR2 as SYDVKM.

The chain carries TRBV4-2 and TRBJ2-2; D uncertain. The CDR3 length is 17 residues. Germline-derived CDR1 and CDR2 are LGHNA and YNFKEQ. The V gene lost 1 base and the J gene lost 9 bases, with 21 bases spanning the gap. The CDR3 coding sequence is TGTGCCAGCAGCCAAGCGTGGCCCGGTGGCAGAAGAAGGGAGCTGTTTTTT. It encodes CASSQAWPGGRRRELFF.

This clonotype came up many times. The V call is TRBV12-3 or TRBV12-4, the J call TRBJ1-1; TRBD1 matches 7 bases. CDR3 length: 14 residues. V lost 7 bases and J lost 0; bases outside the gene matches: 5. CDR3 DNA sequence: TGTGCCAGCACCGTGGGACAGTTGAACACTGAAGCTTTCTTT. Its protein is CASTVGQLNTEAFF.

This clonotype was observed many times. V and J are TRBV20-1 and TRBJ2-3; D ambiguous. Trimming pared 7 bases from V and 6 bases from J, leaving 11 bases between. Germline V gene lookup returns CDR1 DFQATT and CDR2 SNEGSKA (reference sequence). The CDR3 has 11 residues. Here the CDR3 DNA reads TGCAGTGGGGTATCGTGGGATACGCAGTATTTT. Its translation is CSGVSWDTQYF.

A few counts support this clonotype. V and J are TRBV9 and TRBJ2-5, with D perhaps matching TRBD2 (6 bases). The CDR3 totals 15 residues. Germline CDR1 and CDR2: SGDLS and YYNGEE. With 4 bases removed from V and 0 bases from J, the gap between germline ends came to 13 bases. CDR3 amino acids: CASSPRRGNQETQYF. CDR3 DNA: TGTGCCAGCAGCCCTCGACGGGGGAACCAAGAGACCCAGTACTTC.

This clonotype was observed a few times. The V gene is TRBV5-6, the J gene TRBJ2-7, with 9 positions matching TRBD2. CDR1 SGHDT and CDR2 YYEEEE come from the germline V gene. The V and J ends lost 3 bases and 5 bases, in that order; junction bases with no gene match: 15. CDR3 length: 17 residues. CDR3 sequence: CASSSPSHSGRFDEQYF. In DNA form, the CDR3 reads TGTGCCAGCAGCTCACCGTCCCATAGCGGGAGATTTGACGAGCAGTACTTC. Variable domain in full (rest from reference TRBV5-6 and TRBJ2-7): DAGVTQSPTHLIKTRGQQVTLRCSPKSGHDTVSWYQQALGQGPQFIFQYYEEEERQRGNFPDRFSGHQFPNYSSELNVNALLLGDSALYLCASSSPSHSGRFDEQYFGPGTRLTVT.

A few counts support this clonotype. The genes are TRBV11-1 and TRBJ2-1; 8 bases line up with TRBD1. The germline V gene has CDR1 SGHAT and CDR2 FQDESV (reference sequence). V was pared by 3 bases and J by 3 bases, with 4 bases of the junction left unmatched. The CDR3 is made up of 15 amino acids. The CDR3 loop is CASSFDRGIYNEQFF. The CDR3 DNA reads TGTGCCAGCAGCTTTGACAGGGGAATCTACAATGAGCAGTTCTTC. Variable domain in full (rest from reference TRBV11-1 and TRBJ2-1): EAEVAQSPRYKITEKSQAVAFWCDPISGHATLYWYRQILGQGPELLVQFQDESVVDDSQLPKDRFSAERLKGVDSTLKIQPAELGDSAMYLCASSFDRGIYNEQFFGPGTRLTVL.

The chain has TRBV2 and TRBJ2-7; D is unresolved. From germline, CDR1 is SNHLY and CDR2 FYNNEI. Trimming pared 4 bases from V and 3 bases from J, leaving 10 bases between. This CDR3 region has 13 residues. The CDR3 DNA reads TGTGCCAGCAGTGCGACTTATTACTACGAGCAGTACTTC. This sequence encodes CASSATYYYEQYF. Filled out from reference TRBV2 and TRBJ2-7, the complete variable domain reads EPEVTQTPSHQVTQMGQEVILRCVPISNHLYFYWYRQILGQKVEFLVSFYNNEISEKSEIFDDQFSVERPDGSNFTLKIRSTKLEDSAMYFCASSATYYYEQYFGPGTRLTVT.

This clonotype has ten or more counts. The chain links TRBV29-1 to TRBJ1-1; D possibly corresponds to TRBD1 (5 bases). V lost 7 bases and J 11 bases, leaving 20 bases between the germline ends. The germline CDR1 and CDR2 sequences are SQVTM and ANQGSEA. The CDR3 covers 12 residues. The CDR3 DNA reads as TGCAGCGCCGGGACCGGGGGGATTGAGGCTTTCTTT. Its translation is CSAGTGGIEAFF.

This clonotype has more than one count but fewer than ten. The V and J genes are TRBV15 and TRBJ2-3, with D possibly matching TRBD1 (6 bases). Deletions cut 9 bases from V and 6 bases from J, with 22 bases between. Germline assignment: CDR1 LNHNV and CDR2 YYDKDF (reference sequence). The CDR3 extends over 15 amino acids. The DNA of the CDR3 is TGTGCCACAACCCCGGGACACCTCAACTCGGATACGCAGTATTTT. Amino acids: CATTPGHLNSDTQYF.

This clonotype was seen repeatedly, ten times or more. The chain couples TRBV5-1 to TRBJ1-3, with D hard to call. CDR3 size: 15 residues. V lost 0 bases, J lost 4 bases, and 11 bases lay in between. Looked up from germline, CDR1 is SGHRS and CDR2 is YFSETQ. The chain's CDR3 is CASSLAATEGNTIYF. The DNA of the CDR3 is TGCGCCAGCAGCTTGGCGGCAACAGAAGGAAACACCATATATTTT.

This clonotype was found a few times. The CDR3 region has the DNA TGTGCCAGCAGCAAACCGGGACAGGGGTTCACTGAAGCTTTCTTT. Its protein product is CASSKPGQGFTEAFF. V usage is TRBV12-3 or TRBV12-4 and J usage is TRBJ1-1, with 10 bases fitting TRBD1. Trimming took 6 bases from V and 4 from J; bases not matched to a gene: 8. The CDR3 is 15 amino acids.

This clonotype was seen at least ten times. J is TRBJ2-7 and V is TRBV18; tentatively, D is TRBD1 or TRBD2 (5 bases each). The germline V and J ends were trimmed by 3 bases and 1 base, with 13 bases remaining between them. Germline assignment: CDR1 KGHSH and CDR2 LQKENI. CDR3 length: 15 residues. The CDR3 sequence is CASSPNGTRSYEQYF. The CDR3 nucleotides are TGTGCCAGCTCACCGAACGGGACGAGATCCTACGAGCAGTACTTC.

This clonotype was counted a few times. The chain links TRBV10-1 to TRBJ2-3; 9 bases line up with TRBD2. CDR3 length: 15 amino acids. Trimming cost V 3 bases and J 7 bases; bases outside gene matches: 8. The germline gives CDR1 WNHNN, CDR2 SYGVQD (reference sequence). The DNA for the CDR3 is TGCGCCAGCAGTGACCCCGGGACTAGCATCTATACGCAGTATTTT. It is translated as CASSDPGTSIYTQYF.

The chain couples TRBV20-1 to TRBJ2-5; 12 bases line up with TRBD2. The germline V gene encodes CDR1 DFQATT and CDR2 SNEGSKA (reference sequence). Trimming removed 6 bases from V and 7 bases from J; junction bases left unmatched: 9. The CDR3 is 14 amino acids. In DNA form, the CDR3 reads TGCAGTGCAATGACTAGCGGGGGTTTCGGGACCCAGTACTTC. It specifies CSAMTSGGFGTQYF.

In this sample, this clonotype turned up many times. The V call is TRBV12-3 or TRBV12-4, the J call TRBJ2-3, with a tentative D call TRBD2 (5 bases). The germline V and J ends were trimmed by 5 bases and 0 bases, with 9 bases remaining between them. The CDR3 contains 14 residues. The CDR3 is CASSPAASTDTQYF. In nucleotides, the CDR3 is TGTGCCAGCAGTCCAGCGGCTAGCACAGATACGCAGTATTTT.

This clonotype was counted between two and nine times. CDR3 bases: TGTGCCAGCAGCCAAGATATTGCTGTCTATAGCTCCTACAATGAGCAGTTCTTC. This translates into CASSQDIAVYSSYNEQFF. This chain uses TRBV4-2 with TRBJ2-1; D gene uncertain. The CDR3 runs 18 residues. Germline V CDR1 and CDR2: LGHNA, YNFKEQ. Trimming removed 0 bases at V and 0 bases at J, with 15 bases between.

CDR3 sequence (DNA): TGTGCCAGCAGCGTCACACCTGACAGGAACATGGCCGGGGAGCTGTTTTTT. As protein: CASSVTPDRNMAGELFF. This chain uses TRBV7-2 with TRBJ2-2, with D tentatively TRBD1 (6 bases). The CDR3 is made up of 17 amino acids. CDR1 SGHTA and CDR2 FQGNSA come from the germline V gene. Trimming shortened V by 5 bases and J by 6 bases, and 22 bases separated the two germline ends. Based on the CDR3 plus reference TRBV7-2 and TRBJ2-2, the full variable domain is GAGVSQSPSNKVTEKGKDVELRCDPISGHTALYWYRQSLGQGLEFLIYFQGNSAPDKSGLPSDRFSAERTGGSVSTLTIQRTQQEDSAVYLCASSVTPDRNMAGELFFGEGSRLTVL.

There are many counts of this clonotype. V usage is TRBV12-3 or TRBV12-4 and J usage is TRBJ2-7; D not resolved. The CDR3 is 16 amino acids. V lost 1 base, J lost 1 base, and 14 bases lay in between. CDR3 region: CASSLGPSVGSYEQYF. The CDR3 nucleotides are TGTGCCAGCAGTTTAGGGCCCAGCGTGGGGTCCTACGAGCAGTACTTC.

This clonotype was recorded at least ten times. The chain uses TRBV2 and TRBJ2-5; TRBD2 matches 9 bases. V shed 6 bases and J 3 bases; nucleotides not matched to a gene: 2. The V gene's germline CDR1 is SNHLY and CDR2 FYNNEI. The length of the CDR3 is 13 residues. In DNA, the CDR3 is TGTGCCAGCAGAAGACTAGCGGAAGAGACCCAGTACTTC. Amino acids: CASRRLAEETQYF. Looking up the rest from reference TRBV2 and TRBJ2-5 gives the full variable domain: EPEVTQTPSHQVTQMGQEVILRCVPISNHLYFYWYRQILGQKVEFLVSFYNNEISEKSEIFDDQFSVERPDGSNFTLKIRSTKLEDSAMYFCASRRLAEETQYFGPGTRLLVL.

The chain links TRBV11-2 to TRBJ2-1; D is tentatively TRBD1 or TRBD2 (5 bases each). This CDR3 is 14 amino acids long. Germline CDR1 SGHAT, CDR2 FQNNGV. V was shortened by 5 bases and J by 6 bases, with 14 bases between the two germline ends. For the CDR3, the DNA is TGTGCCAGCAGCCCCCGCCAGAGGGGCAATGAGCAGTTCTTC. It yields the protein CASSPRQRGNEQFF.

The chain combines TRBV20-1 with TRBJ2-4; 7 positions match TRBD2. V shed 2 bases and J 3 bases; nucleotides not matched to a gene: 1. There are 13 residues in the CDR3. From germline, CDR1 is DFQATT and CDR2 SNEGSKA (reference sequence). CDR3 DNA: TGCAGTGCTAGAAGGGAGGGCAAAAACATTCAGTACTTC. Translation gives CSARREGKNIQYF.

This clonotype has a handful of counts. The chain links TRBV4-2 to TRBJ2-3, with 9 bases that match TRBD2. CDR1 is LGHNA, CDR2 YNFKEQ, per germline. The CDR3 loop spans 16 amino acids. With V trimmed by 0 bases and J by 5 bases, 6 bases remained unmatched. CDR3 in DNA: TGTGCCAGCAGCCAAGAGCGGGGGGGCCGAGGAGATACGCAGTATTTT. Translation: CASSQERGGRGDTQYF.

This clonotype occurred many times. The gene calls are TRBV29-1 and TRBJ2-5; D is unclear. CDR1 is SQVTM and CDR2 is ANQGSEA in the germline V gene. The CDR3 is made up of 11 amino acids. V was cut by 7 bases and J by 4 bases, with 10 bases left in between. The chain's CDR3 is CSAGPRETQYF. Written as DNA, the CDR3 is TGCAGCGCTGGACCGCGAGAGACCCAGTACTTC.

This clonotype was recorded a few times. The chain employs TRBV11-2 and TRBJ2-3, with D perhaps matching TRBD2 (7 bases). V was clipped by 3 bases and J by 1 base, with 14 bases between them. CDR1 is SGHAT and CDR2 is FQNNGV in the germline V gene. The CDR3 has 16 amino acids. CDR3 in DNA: TGTGCCAGCAGCTTCTTGGGCGGGGGCGGCACAGATACGCAGTATTTT. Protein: CASSFLGGGGTDTQYF.

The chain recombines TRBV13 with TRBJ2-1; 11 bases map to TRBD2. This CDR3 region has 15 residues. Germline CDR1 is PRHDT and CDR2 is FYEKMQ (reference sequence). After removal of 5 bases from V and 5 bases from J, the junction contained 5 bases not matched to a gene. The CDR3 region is CASSQPGLADNEQFF. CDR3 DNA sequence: TGTGCCAGCAGCCAGCCGGGACTAGCGGACAATGAGCAGTTCTTC.

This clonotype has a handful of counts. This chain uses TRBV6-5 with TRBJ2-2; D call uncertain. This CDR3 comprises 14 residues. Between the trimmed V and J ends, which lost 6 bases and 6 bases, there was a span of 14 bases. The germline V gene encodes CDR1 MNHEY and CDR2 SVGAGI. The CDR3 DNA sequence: TGTGCCAGCAGCTTACTAAGGACGTCCGGGGAGCTGTTTTTT. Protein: CASSLLRTSGELFF.

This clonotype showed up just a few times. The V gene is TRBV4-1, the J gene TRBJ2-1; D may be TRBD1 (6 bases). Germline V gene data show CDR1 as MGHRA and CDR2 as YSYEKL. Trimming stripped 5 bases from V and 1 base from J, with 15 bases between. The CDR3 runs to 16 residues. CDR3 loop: CASSAQGSQSYNEQFF. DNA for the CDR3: TGCGCCAGCAGCGCACAGGGATCTCAGTCCTACAATGAGCAGTTCTTC.

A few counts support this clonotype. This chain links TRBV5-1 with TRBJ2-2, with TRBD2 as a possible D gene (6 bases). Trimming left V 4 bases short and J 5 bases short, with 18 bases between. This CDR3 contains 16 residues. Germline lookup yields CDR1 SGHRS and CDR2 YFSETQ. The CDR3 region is CASSPRRGGGTGELFF. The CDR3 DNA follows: TGCGCCAGCAGCCCAAGGCGGGGCGGTGGGACCGGGGAGCTGTTTTTT. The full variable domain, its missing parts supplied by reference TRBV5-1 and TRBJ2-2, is KAGVTQTPRYLIKTRGQQVTLSCSPISGHRSVSWYQQTPGQGLQFLFEYFSETQRNKGNFPGRFSGRQFSNSRSEMNVSTLELGDSALYLCASSPRRGGGTGELFFGEGSRLTVL.

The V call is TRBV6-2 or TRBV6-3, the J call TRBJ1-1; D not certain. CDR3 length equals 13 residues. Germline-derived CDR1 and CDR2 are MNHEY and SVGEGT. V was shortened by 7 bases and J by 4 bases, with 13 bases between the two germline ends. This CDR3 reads CASTSILSTEAFF. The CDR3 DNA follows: TGTGCCAGCACCTCCATCTTGAGCACTGAAGCTTTCTTT.

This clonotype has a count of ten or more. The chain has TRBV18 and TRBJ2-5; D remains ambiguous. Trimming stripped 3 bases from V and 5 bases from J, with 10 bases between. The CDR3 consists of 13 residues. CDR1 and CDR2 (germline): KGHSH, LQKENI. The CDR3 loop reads CASSPPLGETQYF. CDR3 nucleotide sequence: TGTGCCAGCTCACCTCCTCTCGGGGAGACCCAGTACTTC.